This is a list of T cell receptor beta chains from one sample in a study of CD8 T cells in Susac syndrome. Each CDR3 protein is one row after TCRdb ran MiXCR on the immunoSEQ multiplex PCR reads. In the table there are about 210,000 distinct CDR3 sequences, about 95% of which are singletons. Input material: CD4+ T cells from PBMCs. The receptors originated from a human donor with Susac syndrome. Each CDR3 is given with its conserved first and last residue. The order of the fields is V gene, clone size, CDR3 length, D gene, J gene, CDR3 protein, CDR3 DNA. The D gene is left open where the match is weak. Only some rows state a clone size, as once, few, many or a class for expanded clones.

v_gene: TRBV7-2; abundance: .; len: 14; d_gene: .; j_gene: TRBJ2-3; CDR3aa: CASSSRQRTDTQYF; CDR3nt: TGTGCCAGCAGCTCAAGACAGCGCACAGATACGCAGTATTTT
v_gene: TRBV5-4; abundance: .; len: 17; d_gene: TRBD2; j_gene: TRBJ2-7; CDR3aa: CASSAGLAGGLTYEQYF; CDR3nt: TGTGCCAGCAGCGCAGGACTAGCGGGGGGCCTTACCTACGAGCAGTACTTC
v_gene: TRBV27; abundance: .; len: 13; d_gene: .; j_gene: TRBJ1-2; CDR3aa: CASRQAANYGYTF; CDR3nt: TGTGCCAGCCGTCAGGCAGCTAACTATGGCTACACCTTC
v_gene: TRBV6-5; abundance: .; len: 13; d_gene: .; j_gene: TRBJ1-2; CDR3aa: CASSYLGTYGYTF; CDR3nt: TGTGCCAGCAGTTACCTCGGCACCTATGGCTACACCTTC
v_gene: TRBV29-1; abundance: .; len: 13; d_gene: .; j_gene: TRBJ1-2; CDR3aa: CSVAPRLNYGYTF; CDR3nt: TGCAGCGTTGCCCCTCGCCTCAACTATGGCTACACCTTC
v_gene: TRBV7-2; abundance: .; len: 16; d_gene: .; j_gene: TRBJ2-2; CDR3aa: CASSLGSLGNTGELFF; CDR3nt: TGTGCCAGCAGCTTAGGGTCCCTCGGGAACACCGGGGAGCTGTTTTTT
v_gene: TRBV25-1; abundance: .; len: 16; d_gene: TRBD1; j_gene: TRBJ1-3; CDR3aa: CASSKDRAFSGNTIYF; CDR3nt: TGTGCCAGCAGCAAGGACAGGGCCTTCTCTGGAAACACCATATATTTT
v_gene: TRBV5-1; abundance: .; len: 15; d_gene: .; j_gene: TRBJ2-7; CDR3aa: CASSGGLTGVYEQYF; CDR3nt: TGCGCCAGCAGCGGCGGGCTGACAGGAGTTTACGAGCAGTACTTC
v_gene: TRBV5-1; abundance: .; len: 16; d_gene: .; j_gene: TRBJ2-3; CDR3aa: CASSPGEERPTDTQYF; CDR3nt: TGCGCCAGCAGCCCCGGGGAAGAACGTCCCACAGATACGCAGTATTTT
v_gene: TRBV12-3/TRBV12-4; abundance: once; len: 15; d_gene: TRBD1; j_gene: TRBJ2-7; CDR3aa: CASSPGQAEAYEQYF; CDR3nt: TGTGCCAGCAGCCCCGGACAGGCCGAAGCCTACGAGCAGTACTTC
v_gene: TRBV3-1; abundance: .; len: 14; d_gene: TRBD1; j_gene: TRBJ1-6; CDR3aa: CASSSGQGEGPLHF; CDR3nt: TGTGCCAGCAGCTCGGGACAGGGTGAGGGTCCCCTCCACTTT
v_gene: TRBV7-3; abundance: .; len: 13; d_gene: .; j_gene: TRBJ2-5; CDR3aa: CASSSPFEETQYF; CDR3nt: TGTGCCAGCAGCTCCCCCTTTGAAGAGACCCAGTACTTC
v_gene: TRBV12-5; abundance: once; len: 16; d_gene: TRBD1; j_gene: TRBJ2-1; CDR3aa: CASGLSAGTGVINAFF; CDR3nt: TGTGCTAGTGGTTTGTCCGCCGGGACAGGGGTAATCAACGCGTTCTTC
v_gene: TRBV9; abundance: .; len: 8; d_gene: .; j_gene: TRBJ2-7; CDR3aa: CASSGQYF; CDR3nt: TGTGCCAGCAGCGGACAGTACTTC
v_gene: TRBV24-1; abundance: few; len: 12; d_gene: .; j_gene: TRBJ2-5; CDR3aa: CASSRGAETQYF; CDR3nt: TGTGCCAGTTCACGTGGGGCGGAGACCCAGTACTTC
v_gene: TRBV5-5; abundance: .; len: 13; d_gene: .; j_gene: TRBJ2-1; CDR3aa: CASSLDGGNEQFF; CDR3nt: TGTGCCAGCAGCTTGGACGGGGGCAATGAGCAGTTCTTC
v_gene: TRBV21-1; abundance: .; len: 16; d_gene: .; j_gene: TRBJ1-2; CDR3aa: CASSRTQGAANYGYTF; CDR3nt: TGTGCCAGCAGCAGAACACAGGGGGCGGCTAACTATGGCTACACCTTC
v_gene: TRBV6-5; abundance: .; len: 15; d_gene: .; j_gene: TRBJ1-5; CDR3aa: CATCPTGLGNQPQHF; CDR3nt: TGTGCCACTTGCCCTACAGGGCTGGGCAATCAGCCCCAGCATTTT
v_gene: TRBV2; abundance: .; len: 15; d_gene: .; j_gene: TRBJ1-1; CDR3aa: CASGQEAAQTTEAFF; CDR3nt: TGTGCCAGCGGGCAGGAGGCGGCCCAGACCACTGAAGCTTTCTTT
v_gene: TRBV6-1; abundance: .; len: 15; d_gene: .; j_gene: TRBJ1-2; CDR3aa: CASSEETGQNYGYTF; CDR3nt: TGTGCCAGCAGTGAAGAGACGGGGCAGAACTATGGCTACACCTTC
v_gene: TRBV5-1; abundance: .; len: 15; d_gene: TRBD1; j_gene: TRBJ1-1; CDR3aa: CASSPWGDRGTEAFF; CDR3nt: TGCGCCAGCAGCCCGTGGGGGGACAGGGGCACTGAAGCTTTCTTT
v_gene: TRBV7-7; abundance: .; len: 14; d_gene: TRBD2; j_gene: TRBJ2-2; CDR3aa: CASSVGLYTGELFF; CDR3nt: TGTGCTAGCAGCGTGGGACTATACACCGGGGAGCTGTTTTTT
v_gene: TRBV28; abundance: .; len: 15; d_gene: TRBD1; j_gene: TRBJ2-7; CDR3aa: CASSLWGDRDYEQYF; CDR3nt: TGTGCCAGCAGTTTATGGGGGGACAGGGACTACGAGCAGTACTTC
v_gene: TRBV10-2; abundance: .; len: 13; d_gene: TRBD1; j_gene: TRBJ1-2; CDR3aa: CASSGTGYYGYTF; CDR3nt: TGCGCCAGCAGTGGGACAGGGTACTATGGCTACACCTTC
v_gene: TRBV20-1; abundance: .; len: 18; d_gene: .; j_gene: TRBJ1-6; CDR3aa: CSARAPNPGVGGNSPLHF; CDR3nt: TGCAGTGCTAGGGCCCCTAACCCTGGCGTAGGAGGGAATTCACCCCTCCACTTT
v_gene: TRBV6-2/TRBV6-3; abundance: .; len: 15; d_gene: TRBD1; j_gene: TRBJ1-2; CDR3aa: CASSYLPDRGYGYTF; CDR3nt: TGTGCCAGCAGTTACCTTCCGGACAGGGGCTATGGCTACACCTTC
v_gene: TRBV28; abundance: .; len: 18; d_gene: TRBD1; j_gene: TRBJ2-3; CDR3aa: CASSFTPGGERSTDTQYF; CDR3nt: TGTGCCAGCAGTTTCACCCCAGGGGGAGAGCGAAGCACAGATACGCAGTATTTT